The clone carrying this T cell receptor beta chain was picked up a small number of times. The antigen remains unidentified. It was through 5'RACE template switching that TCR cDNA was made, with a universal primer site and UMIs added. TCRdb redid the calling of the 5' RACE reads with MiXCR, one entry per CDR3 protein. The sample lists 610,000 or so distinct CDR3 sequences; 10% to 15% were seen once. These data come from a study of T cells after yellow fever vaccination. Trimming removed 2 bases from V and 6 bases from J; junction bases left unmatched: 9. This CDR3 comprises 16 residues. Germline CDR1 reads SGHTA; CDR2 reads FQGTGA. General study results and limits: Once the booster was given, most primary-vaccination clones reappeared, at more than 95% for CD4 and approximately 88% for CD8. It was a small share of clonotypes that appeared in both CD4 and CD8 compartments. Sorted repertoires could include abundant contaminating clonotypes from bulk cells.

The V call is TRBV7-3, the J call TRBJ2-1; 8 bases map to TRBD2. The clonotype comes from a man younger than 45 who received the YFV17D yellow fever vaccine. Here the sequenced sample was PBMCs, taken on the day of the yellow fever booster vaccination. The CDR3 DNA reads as TGTGCCAGCAGCTTAGAGCGCGGGAGGTGGGGCAATGAGCAGTTCTTC. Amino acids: CASSLERGRWGNEQFF.